The T cell receptor (beta chain) under discussion was sequenced for a study of Graves' ophthalmopathy and Graves' hyperthyroidism. Background on the study: No ophthalmopathy within 18 months of follow-up signified stable hyperthyroidism.

This clonotype has more than one count but fewer than ten. RNA transcripts were the template, and TCR beta CDR3 regions were amplified from them. A first-round RT-PCR used HTBI primers, followed by a second-round multiplex PCR. From the multiplex PCR reads, TCRdb called clonotypes with MiXCR, one entry per CDR3 protein. The sample yields some 1.1 million distinct CDR3 sequences, 35% to 40% seen once. CDR1 and CDR2 from the germline V gene are SGHAT and FQDESV (reference sequence). The CDR3 is 10 amino acids. Trimming took off 9 bases at V and 0 bases at J, with 2 bases between the two ends. The sequencing sample was made of peripheral blood or thyroid tissue (not recorded which). The TCR comes from an adult man with Graves' hyperthyroidism. The rearrangement uses TRBV11-1 and TRBJ1-1, with D hard to call. For the CDR3, the DNA is TGTGCCAGGCTGAACACTGAAGCTTTCTTT. It specifies CARLNTEAFF.